The 29 T cell receptor beta chains reported below all come from one sample, sequenced in a study of early T cells in non-severe SARS-CoV-2 infection (dated by TCRdb to about 2021). Library prep was done by 5' RACE. Sequencing used a NextSeq 500. Using fastp at Q25 and MiXCR, TCRdb reprocessed the public reads and kept productive beta chains. When rows share a CDR3 protein, they turn into one entry using the most common DNA and genes. The sample yields more than 95,000 distinct CDR3 sequences; 9.5% to 12% were counted once. Of the sample, roughly 4.5% is held by the ten largest clones. This material consisted of whole blood, taken at baseline. These receptors were collected from an adult who was a healthcare worker with PCR-confirmed SARS-CoV-2 infection or an uninfected control (not recorded which).

The J gene is TRBJ2-1, the V gene TRBV10-3, with D tentatively TRBD1 (6 bases). Germline V gene sequence: CDR1 ENHRY, CDR2 SYGVKD. Between the trimmed V and J ends, which lost 6 bases and 5 bases, there was a span of 11 bases. The CDR3 sequence is 13 residues long. The CDR3 protein is CAIRQGLDNEQFF. The CDR3 bases are TGTGCCATCAGACAGGGATTAGACAATGAGCAGTTCTTC.

This clonotype is classed as medium-sized. The chain couples TRBV18 to TRBJ1-1, with D maybe TRBD1 (6 bases). Germline assignment: CDR1 KGHSH and CDR2 LQKENI. The CDR3 has 13 amino acids. V lost 3 bases and J lost 7, with 12 bases in between. This chain's CDR3 is CASSPTGVVEAFF. Here the CDR3 DNA reads TGTGCCAGCTCACCGACAGGTGTGGTTGAAGCTTTCTTT.

The table lists this clonotype with many counts. The CDR3 loop reads CASSPAGTGVAYTF. The CDR3 DNA sequence: TGTGCCAGTAGTCCCGCCGGGACAGGGGTGGCCTACACCTTC. V usage is TRBV19 and J usage is TRBJ1-2, with 10 bases identical to TRBD1. CDR1 and CDR2 (germline): LNHDA, SQIVND (reference sequence). Trimming at V came to 5 bases and at J to 10 bases, leaving 10 bases not matched to a gene. The CDR3 sequence is 14 residues long. The entire variable domain, with the rest obtained from reference TRBV19 and TRBJ1-2, is as follows: DGGITQSPKYLFRKEGQNVTLSCEQNLNHDAMYWYRQDPGQGLRLIYYSQIVNDFQKGDIAEGYSVSREKKESFPLTVTSAQKNPTAFYLCASSPAGTGVAYTFGSGTRLTVV.

The rearrangement uses TRBV6-1 and TRBJ1-3, with TRBD1 as a possible D gene (6 bases). This CDR3 has 16 residues. Trimming stripped 0 bases from V and 2 bases from J, with 11 bases between. CDR1 and CDR2 from the germline V gene are MNHNS and SASEGT. The CDR3 loop is CASSEAWGGTGNTIYF. The CDR3 nucleotides are TGTGCCAGCAGTGAAGCTTGGGGGGGCACTGGAAACACCATATATTTT.

This clonotype was seen repeatedly, ten times or more. The chain employs TRBV27 and TRBJ2-2; D is undetermined. CDR1 and CDR2 from the germline V gene are MNHEY and SMNVEV (reference sequence). V dropped 6 bases and J dropped 4 bases, with 9 bases sitting between them. This CDR3 is 13 amino acids long. DNA for the CDR3: TGTGCCAGCAGCCCCTCCCTCACCGGGGAGCTGTTTTTT. Its protein product is CASSPSLTGELFF.

This clonotype was detected many times. The CDR3 sequence is CASSLQSQETQYF. DNA for the CDR3: TGTGCCAGCAGCCTACAGAGCCAAGAGACCCAGTACTTC. The V and J genes are TRBV7-9 and TRBJ2-5; the D is unclear. V gave up 5 bases and J gave up 1 base, with 8 bases separating them. Germline CDR1 SEHNR, CDR2 FQNEAQ (reference sequence). The CDR3 length is 13 residues.

This clonotype was observed at least ten times. The chain links TRBV6-2 or TRBV6-3 to TRBJ1-1; 7 positions agree with TRBD1. This CDR3 has 17 amino acids. V lost 5 bases and J lost 8; bases outside the gene matches: 20. Germline V gives CDR1 MNHEY, CDR2 SVGEGT. In DNA, the CDR3 is TGTGCCAGCAGTCAAGTCCCGGGACAGTCAAGGGGGTCCGAAGCTTTCTTT. This encodes CASSQVPGQSRGSEAFF.

This clonotype was seen more than once but under ten times. V usage is TRBV20-1 and J usage is TRBJ2-7; TRBD2 is a possible D gene (6 bases). From germline, CDR1 is DFQATT and CDR2 SNEGSKA (reference sequence). V was cut by 5 bases and J by 0 bases, with 8 bases left in between. This CDR3 spans 12 amino acids. Here the CDR3 reads CSAGTFSYEQYF. CDR3 DNA: TGCAGTGCTGGGACTTTCTCCTACGAGCAGTACTTC.

CDR3: CASSAIRPNSPLHF. In DNA, the CDR3 is TGTGCCAGCAGCGCAATTCGTCCGAATTCACCCCTCCACTTT. The chain joins TRBV9 to TRBJ1-6; D not certain. From germline, CDR1 is SGDLS and CDR2 YYNGEE. Deletions cut 3 bases from V and 7 bases from J, with 11 bases between. The CDR3 spans 14 residues.

Written as DNA, the CDR3 is TGTGCCAGGAGAGAGGACTACAGCTCCTACAATGAGCAGTTCTTC. It codes for CARREDYSSYNEQFF. This chain links TRBV6-5 with TRBJ2-1, with D tentatively TRBD2 (6 bases). Germline loops: CDR1 MNHEY, CDR2 SVGAGI. The CDR3 runs to 15 residues. Trimming cost V 9 bases and J 0 bases, with 15 bases left between them.

The genes are TRBV9 and TRBJ2-3; 9 nucleotides line up with TRBD2. Trimming cost V 0 bases and J 1 base; bases outside gene matches: 21. This CDR3 comprises 22 residues. Germline CDR1 and CDR2: SGDLS and YYNGEE. The CDR3 DNA reads TGTGCCAGCAGCGTAGCTCAAGGGGCAAGGGTGACTAGCGGAGGCCGCACAGATACGCAGTATTTT. Translated, it gives CASSVAQGARVTSGGRTDTQYF.

This clonotype turned up a few times. V and J are TRBV10-2 and TRBJ2-7; D gene ambiguous. Trimming stripped 7 bases from V and 0 bases from J, with 13 bases between. The CDR3 has 14 amino acids. From germline, CDR1 is WSHSY and CDR2 SAAADI. The CDR3 DNA sequence: TGCGCCAGCAACCCTACGACTCTCTCCTACGAGCAGTACTTC. Its protein is CASNPTTLSYEQYF.

This clonotype showed up many times. The chain uses TRBV7-9 and TRBJ2-1; either TRBD1 or TRBD2 may supply D (5 bases each). CDR3 size: 16 residues. Trimming removed 5 bases from V and 0 bases from J, with 14 bases in between. Germline values: CDR1 SEHNR, CDR2 FQNEAQ (reference sequence). CDR3 loop: CASSPTRGTSYNEQFF. DNA for the CDR3: TGTGCCAGCAGCCCCACTAGAGGGACCTCCTACAATGAGCAGTTCTTC.

The genes are TRBV5-6 and TRBJ2-3; a weak D match, TRBD1 (6 bases). Per germline, CDR1 SGHDT and CDR2 YYEEEE. V lost 0 bases and J 2 bases, leaving 10 bases between the germline ends. The CDR3 spans 15 residues. For the CDR3, the DNA is TGTGCCAGCAGCTTGGTGGACAGAGACACAGATACGCAGTATTTT. As protein: CASSLVDRDTDTQYF.

The sample holds many counts of this clonotype. The chain recombines TRBV6-6 with TRBJ2-7; D gene ambiguous. The germline V and J ends were trimmed by 5 bases and 0 bases, with 11 bases remaining between them. There are 14 residues in the CDR3. Per the germline V gene, CDR1 is MNHNY and CDR2 is SVGAGI (reference sequence). The CDR3 protein is CASSNPQYSYEQYF. CDR3 in DNA: TGTGCCAGCAGTAACCCACAGTACTCCTACGAGCAGTACTTC.

There are a few counts of this clonotype. V and J are TRBV13 and TRBJ2-7; a weak D match, TRBD2 (5 bases). CDR1 and CDR2 from the germline V gene are PRHDT and FYEKMQ (reference sequence). V was cut by 2 bases and J by 2 bases, with 10 bases left in between. This CDR3 spans 14 amino acids. The CDR3 region is CASSLSGQTYEQYF. CDR3 coding DNA: TGTGCCAGCAGCTTAAGCGGCCAAACCTACGAGCAGTACTTC.

This clonotype came up many times. The rearrangement uses TRBV11-3 and TRBJ2-7; the D gene is possibly TRBD1 (7 bases). Germline V CDR1 and CDR2: SGHNT, YENEEA. V was trimmed by 5 bases and J by 7 bases, leaving 18 bases between them. The CDR3 has 14 residues. The CDR3 protein is CASSPGGPIGEQYF. The CDR3 DNA reads as TGTGCCAGCAGCCCAGGGGGGCCAATTGGGGAGCAGTACTTC.

This clonotype was counted between two and nine times. The V call is TRBV9, the J call TRBJ2-1, with unresolved D. V lost 4 bases and J 0 bases, leaving 5 bases between the germline ends. This CDR3 spans 13 amino acids. Per germline, CDR1 SGDLS and CDR2 YYNGEE. CDR3 region: CASSLGSYNEQFF. CDR3 DNA sequence: TGTGCCAGCAGCCTAGGCTCCTACAATGAGCAGTTCTTC.

J is TRBJ2-2 and V is TRBV13; D not resolved. Germline lookup yields CDR1 PRHDT and CDR2 FYEKMQ (reference sequence). Trimming shortened V by 4 bases and J by 6 bases, and 6 bases separated the two germline ends. The length of the CDR3 is 12 residues. The CDR3 loop is CASSSGAGELFF. CDR3 nucleotide sequence: TGTGCCAGCAGCTCCGGAGCCGGGGAGCTGTTTTTT.

This clonotype came up many times. The chain carries TRBV27 and TRBJ2-7; 10 bases fit TRBD1. This CDR3 has 15 residues. The V gene's germline CDR1 is MNHEY and CDR2 SMNVEV (reference sequence). Unmatched junction bases numbered 9, after V lost 6 bases and J lost 4 bases. In DNA form, the CDR3 reads TGTGCCAGCAGCCGAGGGACAGGGGATACTTACGAGCAGTACTTC. This codes for CASSRGTGDTYEQYF.

This chain uses TRBV6-5 with TRBJ1-1; a weak D match, TRBD1 (6 bases). CDR1 is MNHEY and CDR2 is SVGAGI in the germline V gene. V lost 2 bases to trimming and J lost 8 bases, with 12 bases between them. The CDR3 is 13 amino acids. This chain's CDR3 is CASSYDTDSEAFF. The CDR3 DNA reads TGTGCCAGCAGTTACGATACGGACAGCGAAGCTTTCTTT.

This clonotype was counted between two and nine times. CDR3 DNA: TGTGCCAGCAGCATATACAGGGGAGTGACTAAAGAGACCCAGTACTTC. The encoded protein is CASSIYRGVTKETQYF. The genes are TRBV5-6 and TRBJ2-5, with TRBD1 matching 7 bases. Germline-derived CDR1 and CDR2 are SGHDT and YYEEEE. The CDR3 has 16 residues. V lost 4 bases, J lost 3 bases, and 12 bases stayed unmatched.

This clonotype showed up many times. CDR3 residues: CASSTISNSPLHF. DNA for the CDR3: TGTGCCAGTAGTACCATCTCGAATTCACCCCTCCACTTT. The rearrangement links TRBV19 to TRBJ1-6; D call uncertain. Per germline, CDR1 LNHDA and CDR2 SQIVND (reference sequence). The CDR3 contains 13 residues. The ends were cut back, 4 bases at V and 7 bases at J, with 8 bases in the middle.

In its sample, this clonotype was seen a few times. The V and J genes are TRBV28 and TRBJ2-7; D remains unclear. Trimming stripped 6 bases from V and 5 bases from J, with 20 bases between. Germline V gene sequence: CDR1 MDHEN, CDR2 SYDVKM. The CDR3 extends over 15 amino acids. The CDR3 loop reads CASRPSFTPSNEQYF. In DNA, the CDR3 is TGTGCCAGCAGGCCTTCTTTTACCCCGAGCAACGAGCAGTACTTC.

The gene calls are TRBV6-5 and TRBJ1-4; 7 nucleotides match TRBD1. The CDR3 contains 13 residues. Germline V gene data show CDR1 as MNHEY and CDR2 as SVGAGI. V shed 6 bases and J 7 bases; nucleotides not matched to a gene: 5. The CDR3, as DNA: TGTGCCAGCAGCGACAGGGAGTCTGAAAAACTGTTTTTT. It translates to CASSDRESEKLFF.

This clonotype was seen a few times. The chain joins TRBV25-1 to TRBJ1-1; no clear D. Trimming cost V 7 bases and J 0 bases, with 9 bases left between them. Germline V gives CDR1 MGHDK, CDR2 SYGVNS. The CDR3 has 13 residues. The CDR3 loop reads CASTSYMNTEAFF. CDR3 sequence (DNA): TGTGCCAGCACTTCATATATGAACACTGAAGCTTTCTTT.

The sample holds many counts of this clonotype. The rearrangement uses TRBV14 and TRBJ2-1, with 7 bases identical to TRBD1. J lost 4 bases, V lost 2 bases, and 17 bases had no gene match. This CDR3 has 19 amino acids. Looked up from germline, CDR1 is SGHDN and CDR2 is FVKESK. CDR3 region: CASSQNRDRDPNTYNEQFF. DNA for the CDR3: TGTGCCAGCAGCCAAAACCGGGACAGAGACCCCAATACATACAATGAGCAGTTCTTC. The entire variable domain, with the rest obtained from reference TRBV14 and TRBJ2-1, is as follows: EAGVTQFPSHSVIEKGQTVTLRCDPISGHDNLYWYRRVMGKEIKFLLHFVKESKQDESGMPNNRFLAERTGGTYSTLKVQPAELEDSGVYFCASSQNRDRDPNTYNEQFFGPGTRLTVL.

This clonotype was detected ten times or more. The chain carries TRBV19 and TRBJ1-5, with unresolved D. Trimming left V 8 bases short and J 6 bases short, with 11 bases between. Germline lookup yields CDR1 LNHDA and CDR2 SQIVND (reference sequence). The CDR3 spans 12 residues. CDR3 in amino acids: CASGPFFQPQHF. As DNA, the CDR3 is TGTGCCAGTGGACCTTTCTTTCAGCCCCAGCATTTT.

This rearrangement joins TRBV29-1 to TRBJ2-7; possible D gene TRBD2, 6 bases. V was clipped by 4 bases and J by 3 bases, with 19 bases between them. Germline V gives CDR1 SQVTM, CDR2 ANQGSEA. This CDR3 is built from 15 residues. The CDR3 loop reads CSVVPTGDSSYEQYF. The CDR3 DNA reads TGCAGCGTTGTCCCGACGGGGGACTCCAGCTACGAGCAGTACTTC.